This T cell receptor (beta chain) is drawn from a study of blood T cell repertoires in COVID-19. Looking at the study overall: Material from acute and convalescent COVID-19 was sourced from the United States, Italy and Spain.

Profiling relied on immunoSEQ multiplex PCR, and the TCRdb table lists in-frame clones only, not all of them. This sample has approximately 300,000 clones, with approximately 85% found just once. Sequencing was carried out using peripheral blood. This receptor was obtained from a human donor with COVID-19, enrolled during active disease. The donor label of this sample is uncertain.

The CDR3 spells CASSLAEADEQYF. The DNA for the CDR3 is TGTGCCAGCAGTTTAGCCGAAGCGGACGAGCAGTACTTC. The chain employs TRBV12-3 or TRBV12-4 and TRBJ2-7; maybe TRBD2 (5 bases). The CDR3 has 13 residues. Trimming stripped 0 bases from V and 5 bases from J, with 8 bases between.